The T cell receptor (beta chain) under discussion was sequenced for a study of human T cells and chemical hapten exposure. In the study overall: There were weekly diphenylcyclopropenone doses to the scalp for patients throughout the roughly 22-week study.

In TCRdb, the RACE reads were re-called with MiXCR into one record per CDR3 protein. This repertoire shows about 120,000 distinct CDR3 sequences, roughly an eighth found once; its top ten account for 0.7% to 0.95%. Documented time point: patch test 1, 2 weeks after DPC sensitization. Treatment reported: therapeutic diphenylcyclopropenone sensitization with weekly scalp DPC. Unfractionated whole blood yielded the extracted total RNA. V was trimmed by 4 bases and J by 6 bases, leaving 18 bases between them. In germline, CDR1 is LGHDT, CDR2 YNNKEL (reference sequence). The CDR3 is made up of 16 amino acids.

This chain joins TRBV3-1 and TRBJ2-2; TRBD2 is a possible D gene (5 bases). Sequenced material: whole blood, taken in connection with sensitization to the hapten diphenylcyclopropenone (DPC). This clonotype was sampled from a man aged 18 to 35 with alopecia areata. Some clones in this sample may be carry-over from other donors' samples. Here the CDR3 reads CASSPHSGVLAGELFF. In nucleotides, the CDR3 is TGTGCCAGCAGCCCCCACTCCGGGGTATTGGCCGGGGAGCTGTTTTTT.